The 6 T cell receptor beta chains listed next were all sequenced from one sample in a study of T cells in Graves' hyperthyroidism and ophthalmopathy. TCR beta CDR3 regions were amplified from RNA. Using the HTBI primer set, a first-round RT-PCR was run on the TCR CDR3. Each CDR3 protein is one row after TCRdb ran MiXCR on the multiplex PCR reads. The sample has 550,000 to 650,000 distinct CDR3 sequences, 11% to 15% seen once. Specimen: blood. The receptors stem from a woman younger than 45 with Graves' hyperthyroidism that later progressed to Graves' ophthalmopathy.

The chain carries TRBV12-3 or TRBV12-4 and TRBJ2-1; D gene uncertain. CDR3 length equals 16 residues. The V gene lost 3 bases and the J gene lost 5 bases, with 17 bases spanning the gap. In DNA, the CDR3 is TGTGCCAGCAGTTTTTTAGTTTCACCATATAACAATGAGCAGTTCTTC. Translation: CASSFLVSPYNNEQFF.

This clonotype was counted only a few times. The chain couples TRBV6-1 to TRBJ1-1; 9 nucleotides line up with TRBD1. The CDR3 contains 15 residues. Germline V CDR1 and CDR2: MNHNS, SASEGT. V was clipped by 5 bases and J by 5 bases; unmatched bases: 9. This chain's CDR3 is CASSRGQGSKTEAFF. DNA of the CDR3: TGTGCCAGCAGTAGAGGACAGGGGTCGAAGACTGAAGCTTTCTTT.

This clonotype has a handful of counts. V and J are TRBV7-2 and TRBJ2-5; D is possibly TRBD2 (6 bases). The CDR3 is made up of 18 amino acids. The V end lost 1 base, the J end lost 9 bases, and 27 bases lay between the germline ends. The germline CDR1 and CDR2 sequences are SGHTA and FQGNSA. CDR3 loop: CASSLELGYGRRGPSQYF. CDR3 in DNA: TGTGCCAGCAGCTTAGAACTCGGTTATGGAAGGAGGGGTCCATCCCAGTACTTC.

The table lists this clonotype with many counts. J is TRBJ2-7 and V is TRBV7-2; D gene unclear. The CDR3 runs to 15 residues. V gave up 1 base and J gave up 6 bases, with 16 bases separating them. Germline CDR1 reads SGHTA; CDR2 reads FQGNSA. The CDR3 sequence: CASSLGVVVVPEQYF. DNA for the CDR3: TGTGCCAGCAGCTTAGGTGTGGTAGTCGTGCCCGAGCAGTACTTC.

This clonotype was counted many times. The chain combines TRBV30 with TRBJ2-3; unclear D gene. Germline V CDR1 and CDR2: GTSNPN, SVGIG (reference sequence). This CDR3 has 13 amino acids. Trimming shortened V by 0 bases and J by 4 bases, and 8 bases separated the two germline ends. DNA for the CDR3: TGTGCCTGGAGTGTGGAGTGGGCAGATACGCAGTATTTT. Translating it yields CAWSVEWADTQYF.

This clonotype was counted ten times or more. V gene TRBV3-1 combines with J gene TRBJ2-7; D not resolved. CDR1 and CDR2 from the germline V gene are LGHDT and YNNKEL (reference sequence). Between the trimmed V and J ends, which lost 4 bases and 1 base, there was a span of 11 bases. The CDR3 extends over 14 amino acids. CDR3 sequence reads: CASSLSSGSYEQYF. In DNA form, the CDR3 reads TGTGCCAGCAGCCTATCTTCTGGATCCTACGAGCAGTACTTC.